Presented here are 26 T cell receptor beta chains from one specimen sequenced in a study of cytomegalovirus exposure and HLA in healthy donors. The primer mix had 60 Vbeta and 13 Jbeta primers. The repertoire was sequenced with immunoSEQ multiplex PCR; TCRdb's copy has only in-frame clones and lacks some. The sample contains a few hundred thousand clones, around 90% of which appear only once. Sequenced: PBMCs. The receptors derive from a girl aged 2-10 years in good health and CMV-seronegative.

This clone has only one observation. This rearrangement joins TRBV7-6 to TRBJ1-5, with D perhaps matching TRBD1 (5 bases). The V and J ends lost 2 bases and 6 bases respectively, with 11 bases between them. Germline CDR1 is SGHVS and CDR2 is FNYEAQ. This CDR3 comprises 14 residues. The CDR3 coding sequence is TGTGCCAGCAGCTTACAGGACAACATTCAGCCCCAGCATTTT. Encoded protein: CASSLQDNIQPQHF.

The J gene is TRBJ1-2, the V gene TRBV29-1; TRBD1 is a possible D gene (5 bases). There are 14 residues in the CDR3. Trimming left V 0 bases short and J 3 bases short, with 11 bases between. The germline V gene has CDR1 SQVTM and CDR2 ANQGSEA. The CDR3 spells CSVEDWGGDYGYTF. The CDR3, as DNA: TGCAGCGTTGAAGATTGGGGGGGGGACTATGGCTACACCTTC.

The chain employs TRBV7-9 and TRBJ1-6, with 7 bases identical to TRBD1. From germline, CDR1 is SEHNR and CDR2 FQNEAQ (reference sequence). This CDR3 is built from 17 residues. The V and J ends lost 4 bases and 5 bases, in that order; junction bases with no gene match: 11. The CDR3 here is CASSSAPRDSNNSPLHF. The CDR3 DNA follows: TGTGCCAGCAGCTCCGCTCCCCGGGACAGCAATAATTCACCCCTCCACTTT. The complete variable domain, with remaining parts taken from reference TRBV7-9 and TRBJ1-6, reads DTGVSQNPRHKITKRGQNVTFRCDPISEHNRLYWYRQTLGQGPEFLTYFQNEAQLEKSRLLSDRFSAERPKGSFSTLEIQRTEQGDSAMYLCASSSAPRDSNNSPLHFGNGTRLTVT.

This clone turned up a few times. V and J are TRBV27 and TRBJ2-1, with TRBD2 matching over 12 bases. CDR3 length: 17 amino acids. Germline-derived CDR1 and CDR2 are MNHEY and SMNVEV (reference sequence). V trimming: 1 base; J trimming: 5 bases; junction bases outside the gene matches: 6. In nucleotides, the CDR3 is TGTGCCAGCAGTTTATATTCACTAGCGGGAGGTGACAATGAGCAGTTCTTC. Translated, it gives CASSLYSLAGGDNEQFF.

The V and J genes are TRBV18 and TRBJ1-1; D possibly corresponds to TRBD1 (6 bases). Germline CDR1 and CDR2: KGHSH and LQKENI. V lost 3 bases and J lost 5, with 19 bases in between. This CDR3 region has 16 residues. CDR3 sequence: CASSPIHTITGTEAFF. The DNA for the CDR3 is TGTGCCAGCTCACCTATCCACACGATCACAGGGACTGAAGCTTTCTTT.

The genes are TRBV20-1 and TRBJ2-7, with unresolved D. Germline V gene lookup returns CDR1 DFQATT and CDR2 SNEGSKA (reference sequence). V was shortened by 6 bases and J by 0 bases, with 6 bases between the two germline ends. The CDR3 spans 11 residues. The CDR3 DNA sequence: TGCAGTGCGCATAGCTCCTACGAGCAGTACTTC. Translated: CSAHSSYEQYF.

This rearrangement joins TRBV14 to TRBJ1-4; 7 bases line up with TRBD1. Germline V gene data show CDR1 as SGHDN and CDR2 as FVKESK. This CDR3 is 16 amino acids long. With V trimmed by 4 bases and J by 4 bases, 9 bases remained unmatched. The CDR3 loop reads CASSRRTGAHNEKLFF. Written as DNA, the CDR3 is TGTGCCAGCAGCCGCCGAACAGGGGCCCATAATGAAAAACTGTTTTTT.

The rearrangement links TRBV11-2 to TRBJ2-2, with 14 bases aligning to TRBD2. Looked up from germline, CDR1 is SGHAT and CDR2 is FQNNGV. After removal of 5 bases from V and 5 bases from J, the junction contained 10 bases not matched to a gene. This CDR3 is built from 18 residues. The CDR3 sequence: CASSRETSGRGKTGELFF. CDR3 nucleotide sequence: TGTGCCAGCAGCCGGGAGACTAGCGGGAGGGGAAAAACCGGGGAGCTGTTTTTT. Looking up the rest from reference TRBV11-2 and TRBJ2-2 gives the full variable domain: EAGVAQSPRYKIIEKRQSVAFWCNPISGHATLYWYQQILGQGPKLLIQFQNNGVVDDSQLPKDRFSAERLKGVDSTLKIQPAKLEDSAVYLCASSRETSGRGKTGELFFGEGSRLTVL.

V is TRBV6-1 and J is TRBJ2-2, with TRBD1 matching 7 bases. The CDR3 spans 17 residues. Trimming took 6 bases from V and 6 from J; bases not matched to a gene: 16. Germline V gene sequence: CDR1 MNHNS, CDR2 SASEGT. The CDR3 loop is CASSEYTGQILAGELFF. CDR3 nucleotide sequence: TGTGCCAGCAGCGAATACACGGGACAGATCCTTGCCGGGGAGCTGTTTTTT.

The sample holds one count of this clone. The chain has TRBV7-6 and TRBJ2-7; D may be TRBD1 (6 bases). The CDR3 runs 17 residues. CDR1 is SGHVS and CDR2 is FNYEAQ in the germline V gene. Trimming pared 1 base from V and 5 bases from J, leaving 21 bases between. The CDR3 is CASSLGSVGQRYHEQYF. The CDR3 DNA follows: TGTGCCAGCAGCTTAGGCAGTGTAGGACAGAGGTACCACGAGCAGTACTTC.

The chain carries TRBV10-1 and TRBJ2-2; TRBD1 agrees at 8 bases. Per germline, CDR1 WNHNN and CDR2 SYGVQD (reference sequence). This CDR3 comprises 15 residues. Unmatched junction bases numbered 8, after V lost 6 bases and J lost 5 bases. CDR3 amino acids: CASSQDRGRTGELFF. For the CDR3, the DNA is TGCGCCAGCAGCCAAGACAGGGGACGGACCGGGGAGCTGTTTTTT.

The chain's CDR3 is CASTRTGGGPRDNEQFF. The CDR3, as DNA: TGCGCCAGCACCCGGACAGGGGGCGGCCCCAGGGACAATGAGCAGTTCTTC. The V and J genes are TRBV4-1 and TRBJ2-1; 11 bases agree with TRBD1. The germline V gene has CDR1 MGHRA and CDR2 YSYEKL. Unmatched junction bases numbered 13, after V lost 7 bases and J lost 5 bases. The CDR3 totals 17 residues.

The V gene is TRBV4-1, the J gene TRBJ2-1, with 7 bases identical to TRBD2. The V gene's germline CDR1 is MGHRA and CDR2 YSYEKL. The CDR3 loop spans 15 amino acids. J was trimmed by 3 bases and V by 4 bases; bases with no gene match: 6. The CDR3 spells CASSPSSGNYNEQFF. DNA of the CDR3: TGCGCCAGCAGCCCGTCCAGCGGGAACTACAATGAGCAGTTCTTC.

The chain couples TRBV5-4 to TRBJ2-7; perhaps TRBD2 as D (6 bases). CDR3 length: 14 amino acids. CDR1 is SGHNT, CDR2 YYREEE, per germline (reference sequence). V lost 2 bases, J lost 3 bases, and 12 bases lay in between. The CDR3 coding sequence is TGTGCCAGCAGCTTCGGGGGAGGACGCTACGAGCAGTACTTC. It is translated as CASSFGGGRYEQYF.

The chain has TRBV4-2 and TRBJ2-6; 8 nucleotides match TRBD2. Germline V gene lookup returns CDR1 LGHNA and CDR2 YNFKEQ. Unmatched junction bases numbered 8, after V lost 0 bases and J lost 1 base. This CDR3 has 19 residues. CDR3 in amino acids: CASSQEPRGGWSGANVLTF. CDR3 bases: TGTGCCAGCAGCCAAGAACCCCGGGGGGGCTGGTCTGGGGCCAACGTCCTGACTTTC.

The chain carries TRBV29-1 and TRBJ2-5, with 8 positions matching TRBD2. Germline values: CDR1 SQVTM, CDR2 ANQGSEA. The V segment lost 7 bases and the J segment 4 bases; nucleotides outside the gene matches: 11. The CDR3 contains 14 residues. The CDR3 protein is CSAGGAGGAETQYF. CDR3 in DNA: TGCAGCGCTGGAGGGGCGGGGGGCGCAGAGACCCAGTACTTC.

The genes are TRBV19 and TRBJ2-5; 10 nucleotides align to TRBD1. After removal of 5 bases from V and 5 bases from J, the junction contained 5 bases not matched to a gene. Germline lookup yields CDR1 LNHDA and CDR2 SQIVND (reference sequence). This CDR3 contains 14 residues. CDR3 sequence (DNA): TGTGCCAGTAGTGACAGGGGGCGCGGGGAGACCCAGTACTTC. This codes for CASSDRGRGETQYF.

The V call is TRBV30, the J call TRBJ2-7; TRBD2 is a possible D gene (6 bases). Between the trimmed V and J ends, which lost 0 bases and 1 base, there was a span of 10 bases. This CDR3 spans 14 amino acids. Germline V gives CDR1 GTSNPN, CDR2 SVGIG (reference sequence). CDR3 in amino acids: CAWSVLRGSYEQYF. Here the CDR3 DNA reads TGTGCCTGGAGTGTACTCCGGGGGTCCTACGAGCAGTACTTC.

The rearrangement joins TRBV5-1 to TRBJ1-2; D possibly corresponds to TRBD1 (6 bases). The V gene's germline CDR1 is SGHRS and CDR2 YFSETQ. The length of the CDR3 is 13 residues. Trimming took 1 base from V and 6 from J, leaving 10 bases between them. The CDR3, as DNA: TGCGCCAGCAGCTTGCCACAGGGCCATGGCTACACCTTC. Protein product: CASSLPQGHGYTF. Using reference TRBV5-1 and TRBJ1-2 for the parts outside the CDR3, the full variable domain is KAGVTQTPRYLIKTRGQQVTLSCSPISGHRSVSWYQQTPGQGLQFLFEYFSETQRNKGNFPGRFSGRQFSNSRSEMNVSTLELGDSALYLCASSLPQGHGYTFGSGTRLTVV.

The rearrangement joins TRBV28 to TRBJ1-4, with D perhaps TRBD1 (5 bases). Germline V gives CDR1 MDHEN, CDR2 SYDVKM. Trimming stripped 3 bases from V and 8 bases from J, with 13 bases between. The CDR3 runs to 14 residues. The CDR3, as DNA: TGTGCCAGCAGTTTTACGGGGGGGAGGGAAAAACTGTTTTTT. Encoded protein: CASSFTGGREKLFF. Full variable domain (missing parts from reference TRBV28 and TRBJ1-4): DVKVTQSSRYLVKRTGEKVFLECVQDMDHENMFWYRQDPGLGLRLIYFSYDVKMKEKGDIPEGYSVSREKKERFSLILESASTNQTSMYLCASSFTGGREKLFFGSGTQLSVL.

The chain carries TRBV30 and TRBJ2-5; 14 bases line up with TRBD2. The germline V gene encodes CDR1 GTSNPN and CDR2 SVGIG (reference sequence). The CDR3 contains 18 residues. V shed 2 bases, J shed 2 bases, and the junction held 10 bases outside the gene matches. The CDR3 is CAWSSGLAGALRQETQYF. CDR3 DNA sequence: TGTGCCTGGAGTTCGGGACTAGCGGGAGCTCTCCGGCAAGAGACCCAGTACTTC.

The chain joins TRBV10-3 to TRBJ2-1; a possible D gene is TRBD1 (6 bases). There are 14 residues in the CDR3. V was pared by 5 bases and J by 5 bases, with 13 bases between. Germline-derived CDR1 and CDR2 are ENHRY and SYGVKD. CDR3 sequence: CAISPRDNHNEQFF. The DNA for the CDR3 is TGTGCCATCAGTCCCCGGGACAATCACAATGAGCAGTTCTTC.

The J gene is TRBJ1-1, the V gene TRBV5-1; 9 nucleotides agree with TRBD1. CDR1 and CDR2 (germline): SGHRS, YFSETQ. The J segment lost 4 bases and the V segment lost 3 bases, leaving 10 bases of the junction unmatched. The CDR3 runs to 16 residues. The CDR3 reads CASSSGQGRGGTEAFF. The DNA for the CDR3 is TGCGCCAGCAGCTCGGGACAGGGTCGCGGCGGCACTGAAGCTTTCTTT.

The table lists this clone with a few counts. V is TRBV30 and J is TRBJ1-3; 10 positions agree with TRBD1. Germline-derived CDR1 and CDR2 are GTSNPN and SVGIG (reference sequence). V was pared by 1 base and J by 0 bases, with 9 bases of the junction left unmatched. This CDR3 region has 18 residues. The CDR3 protein is CAWSATGTGAFSGNTIYF. For the CDR3, the DNA is TGTGCCTGGAGTGCAACCGGGACAGGGGCTTTCTCTGGAAACACCATATATTTT.

The chain uses TRBV5-4 and TRBJ2-7, with a possible D match to TRBD1 (6 bases). Germline V CDR1 and CDR2: SGHNT, YYREEE (reference sequence). The CDR3 sequence is 17 residues long. The germline V and J ends were trimmed by 2 bases and 2 bases, with 20 bases remaining between them. The CDR3 DNA follows: TGTGCCAGCAGCTTTTGGGGCGTTGAGGACAGCACCTACGAGCAGTACTTC. Translation gives CASSFWGVEDSTYEQYF.

The chain is built from TRBV2 and TRBJ2-5; D might be TRBD1 (6 bases). The last part of the DNA fits TRBJ2-7 better; the J call may be wrong. This CDR3 contains 14 residues. Per the germline V gene, CDR1 is SNHLY and CDR2 is FYNNEI. Written as DNA, the CDR3 is TGTGCCAGCAGTGACGTAAACAGGGCCTACGAGCAGTACTTC. Amino acid sequence: CASSDVNRAYEQYF.